The 32 T cell receptor beta chains in this list originate from one sample, sequenced in a study of CD8 T cells in ankylosing spondylitis. TCRdb passed the 5' RACE reads through MiXCR, listing each CDR3 protein once. Seen here are some 290,000 distinct CDR3 sequences, 15% to 25% observed once, and the top ten hold 7.5% to 9.5%. The specimen sequenced was blood, either unsorted or a sorted T cell fraction (not recorded which). These receptor sequences come from a male donor with ankylosing spondylitis or in good health (not recorded which).

This clonotype was seen more than once but under ten times. This sequence joins TRBV28 and TRBJ2-1; 11 bases fit TRBD2. The V gene's germline CDR1 is MDHEN and CDR2 SYDVKM. J gave up 14 bases and V 3 bases, and 3 bases lay outside the gene matches. This CDR3 contains 12 residues. The DNA for the CDR3 is TGTGCCAGCAGTTTGGCACTAGCGGGAGAGTTCTTC. Protein: CASSLALAGEFF.

The V and J genes are TRBV7-9 and TRBJ2-3, with D possibly TRBD2 on 5 matching bases. Germline-derived CDR1 and CDR2 are SEHNR and FQNEAQ (reference sequence). The CDR3 has 15 residues. The V gene lost 5 bases and the J gene lost 3 bases, with 15 bases spanning the gap. In DNA, the CDR3 is TGTGCCAGCAGCCCCTCCGGGATCCTGACAGATACGCAGTATTTT. Translated: CASSPSGILTDTQYF.

This sequence joins TRBV20-1 and TRBJ2-6, with 7 bases that match TRBD1. Germline CDR1 reads DFQATT; CDR2 reads SNEGSKA (reference sequence). This CDR3 region has 17 residues. J was trimmed by 1 base and V by 3 bases; bases with no gene match: 9. This CDR3 is CSARRQGEVSGANVLTF. The CDR3 DNA is TGCAGTGCTAGGAGACAGGGTGAAGTTTCTGGGGCCAACGTCCTGACTTTC.

The CDR3 protein is CASKPGGSSQETQYF. In nucleotides, the CDR3 is TGCGCCAGCAAGCCGGGGGGGTCGAGCCAAGAGACCCAGTACTTC. J is TRBJ2-5 and V is TRBV5-1, with 8 bases that match TRBD2. The V gene's germline CDR1 is SGHRS and CDR2 YFSETQ. V trimming: 6 bases; J trimming: 1 base; junction bases outside the gene matches: 8. The CDR3 loop spans 15 amino acids.

This clonotype has just a few counts. The rearrangement links TRBV20-1 to TRBJ1-1; 7 bases agree with TRBD1. In germline, CDR1 is DFQATT, CDR2 SNEGSKA (reference sequence). Germline trimming cut 6 bases from V and 1 base from J; bases unmatched to any gene: 5. The CDR3 has 13 residues. CDR3 sequence: CSATGTENTEAFF. The CDR3, as DNA: TGCAGTGCGACCGGGACAGAGAACACTGAAGCTTTCTTT.

The rearrangement uses TRBV7-2 and TRBJ2-1, with 7 bases fitting TRBD1. The CDR3 loop spans 15 amino acids. V trimming: 2 bases; J trimming: 3 bases; junction bases outside the gene matches: 4. The germline CDR1 and CDR2 sequences are SGHTA and FQGNSA. As DNA, the CDR3 is TGTGCCAGCAGCTTACAACAGGGGATCTACAATGAGCAGTTCTTC. It specifies CASSLQQGIYNEQFF. Combining the CDR3 with reference TRBV7-2 and TRBJ2-1 gives the whole variable domain GAGVSQSPSNKVTEKGKDVELRCDPISGHTALYWYRQSLGQGLEFLIYFQGNSAPDKSGLPSDRFSAERTGGSVSTLTIQRTQQEDSAVYLCASSLQQGIYNEQFFGPGTRLTVL.

The chain carries TRBV20-1 and TRBJ2-3; TRBD2 matches at 12 bases. The germline gives CDR1 DFQATT, CDR2 SNEGSKA (reference sequence). The J segment lost 6 bases and the V segment lost 1 base, leaving 11 bases of the junction unmatched. The CDR3 runs 17 residues. The CDR3, as DNA: TGCAGTGCTAGAGCAATGCTACTAGCGGGAGGCGCGGATACGCAGTATTTT. Amino acid sequence: CSARAMLLAGGADTQYF.

In this sample, this clonotype turned up a few times. V usage is TRBV6-1 and J usage is TRBJ1-1; D unclear. This CDR3 has 13 amino acids. V lost 8 bases to trimming and J lost 6 bases, with 16 bases between them. The germline V gene has CDR1 MNHNS and CDR2 SASEGT. The CDR3 region is CASSVEKIAEAFF. For the CDR3, the DNA is TGTGCCAGCTCCGTCGAGAAAATCGCTGAAGCTTTCTTT.

This clonotype was found a few times. J is TRBJ1-4 and V is TRBV5-1; 9 bases map to TRBD1. J gave up 3 bases and V 2 bases, and 2 bases lay outside the gene matches. The CDR3 contains 15 residues. Germline V gene data show CDR1 as SGHRS and CDR2 as YFSETQ. DNA of the CDR3: TGCGCCAGCAGCTTAGGGGACAGGGCTAATGAAAAACTGTTTTTT. Translation gives CASSLGDRANEKLFF. Combining the CDR3 with reference TRBV5-1 and TRBJ1-4 gives the whole variable domain KAGVTQTPRYLIKTRGQQVTLSCSPISGHRSVSWYQQTPGQGLQFLFEYFSETQRNKGNFPGRFSGRQFSNSRSEMNVSTLELGDSALYLCASSLGDRANEKLFFGSGTQLSVL.

This clonotype showed up many times. The chain employs TRBV9 and TRBJ2-1; 7 bases line up with TRBD1. The CDR3 totals 15 residues. Germline loops: CDR1 SGDLS, CDR2 YYNGEE. V lost 4 bases to trimming and J lost 0 bases; unmatched junction nucleotides: 4. The CDR3: CASSYTGASYNEQFF. CDR3 nucleotides: TGTGCCAGCAGCTATACAGGGGCCTCCTACAATGAGCAGTTCTTC.

This clonotype was found a few times. The chain joins TRBV24-1 to TRBJ2-2; D uncertain. CDR3 size: 14 residues. Deletions cut 4 bases from V and 1 base from J, with 6 bases between. Looked up from germline, CDR1 is KGHDR and CDR2 is SFDVKD. Written as DNA, the CDR3 is TGTGCCACCAGTGAGGACGGGAACACCGGGGAGCTGTTTTTT. It is translated as CATSEDGNTGELFF.

This clonotype was observed at least ten times. V and J are TRBV2 and TRBJ2-1, with TRBD2 matching 11 bases. CDR3 length equals 15 residues. Germline CDR1 reads SNHLY; CDR2 reads FYNNEI. V lost 6 bases to trimming and J lost 3 bases; unmatched junction nucleotides: 4. CDR3 DNA: TGTGCCAGCAGGGGGACTAGCGGACGCTACAATGAGCAGTTCTTC. Translation: CASRGTSGRYNEQFF.

The rearrangement links TRBV28 to TRBJ1-4; D is perhaps TRBD1 (5 bases). This CDR3 spans 15 amino acids. Trimming cost V 5 bases and J 0 bases, with 10 bases left between them. Germline values: CDR1 MDHEN, CDR2 SYDVKM. The CDR3 nucleotides are TGTGCCAGCAGTGCTGACAGCTCAACTAATGAAAAACTGTTTTTT. Its translation is CASSADSSTNEKLFF. Full variable domain (remainder filled in from reference TRBV28 and TRBJ1-4): DVKVTQSSRYLVKRTGEKVFLECVQDMDHENMFWYRQDPGLGLRLIYFSYDVKMKEKGDIPEGYSVSREKKERFSLILESASTNQTSMYLCASSADSSTNEKLFFGSGTQLSVL.

V and J are TRBV29-1 and TRBJ2-1, with D uncertain. This CDR3 region has 12 residues. Per germline, CDR1 SQVTM and CDR2 ANQGSEA. The V end lost 0 bases, the J end lost 7 bases, and 7 bases lay between the germline ends. The CDR3 coding sequence is TGCAGCGTTGAAGATCTTCTGAATGAGCAGTTCTTC. Encoded protein: CSVEDLLNEQFF.

This clonotype was counted many times. This chain connects TRBV20-1 to TRBJ2-1; 11 bases map to TRBD2. This CDR3 contains 19 residues. V dropped 0 bases and J dropped 0; count of bases not matched to a gene: 10. Germline values: CDR1 DFQATT, CDR2 SNEGSKA (reference sequence). The chain's CDR3 is CSARDLTSGIRSSYNEQFF. Here the CDR3 DNA reads TGCAGTGCTAGAGATTTGACTAGCGGGATTAGGAGCTCCTACAATGAGCAGTTCTTC.

This clonotype came up many times. CDR3 protein: CSATGTSGGYNEQFF. The CDR3, as DNA: TGCAGTGCTACAGGGACTAGCGGGGGATACAATGAGCAGTTCTTC. The chain uses TRBV20-1 and TRBJ2-1; 14 bases line up with TRBD2. Germline V gene data show CDR1 as DFQATT and CDR2 as SNEGSKA (reference sequence). The V and J ends lost 4 bases and 4 bases, in that order; junction bases with no gene match: 3. CDR3 length equals 15 residues.

This chain connects TRBV18 to TRBJ2-2, with a weak D call TRBD2 (6 bases). Germline-derived CDR1 and CDR2 are KGHSH and LQKENI. The CDR3 runs to 15 residues. V was shortened by 3 bases and J by 0 bases, with 8 bases between the two germline ends. CDR3 in amino acids: CASSPKRANTGELFF. CDR3 DNA: TGTGCCAGCTCACCCAAGCGGGCGAACACCGGGGAGCTGTTTTTT.

This CDR3 reads CASSFGTAGAQETQYF. The CDR3 DNA is TGTGCCAGCAGTTTTGGGACGGCAGGGGCCCAAGAGACCCAGTACTTC. This chain connects TRBV12-3 or TRBV12-4 to TRBJ2-5; D might be TRBD1 (6 bases). V lost 3 bases and J lost 1, with 15 bases in between. CDR3 length: 16 amino acids.

This clonotype was seen many times. The chain employs TRBV6-6 and TRBJ2-3; no clear D. V lost 6 bases, J lost 7 bases, and 8 bases lay in between. This CDR3 spans 11 amino acids. Germline CDR1 MNHNY, CDR2 SVGAGI (reference sequence). The CDR3 is CASSPENTQYF. For the CDR3, the DNA is TGTGCCAGCAGCCCGGAGAATACGCAGTATTTT.

This clonotype showed up just a few times. The V gene is TRBV20-1, the J gene TRBJ1-1, with D perhaps matching TRBD1 (5 bases). Germline V lookup: CDR1 DFQATT, CDR2 SNEGSKA (reference sequence). Trimming took 3 bases from V and 1 from J, leaving 9 bases between them. The CDR3 runs to 13 residues. In DNA, the CDR3 is TGCAGTGCTAGCCTCACAGGGAACACTGAAGCTTTCTTT. Translated: CSASLTGNTEAFF.

The rearrangement joins TRBV7-3 to TRBJ2-1; D gene uncertain. Germline V CDR1 and CDR2: SGHTA, FQGTGA. This CDR3 region has 15 residues. Trimming removed 2 bases at V and 0 bases at J, with 8 bases between. CDR3 DNA sequence: TGTGCCAGCAGCTTATTGTTCAGCTCCTACAATGAGCAGTTCTTC. It encodes CASSLLFSSYNEQFF.

The chain uses TRBV7-8 and TRBJ1-6; TRBD1 aligns across 8 bases. V lost 1 base, J lost 7 bases, and 3 bases stayed unmatched. CDR3 length: 15 residues. CDR1 and CDR2 from the germline V gene are SGHVS and FQNEAQ. The CDR3, as DNA: TGTGCCAGCAGCTTAGGGGGGACAGGCAATTCACCCCTCCACTTT. Translated, it gives CASSLGGTGNSPLHF.

This clonotype has only a few counts. The CDR3 protein is CASSQASNTGELFF. Written as DNA, the CDR3 is TGTGCCAGCAGCCAAGCGTCGAACACCGGGGAGCTGTTTTTT. V gene TRBV3-1 combines with J gene TRBJ2-2; D unresolved. The CDR3 contains 14 residues. V lost 1 base and J lost 0, with 3 bases in between. In germline, CDR1 is LGHDT, CDR2 YNNKEL (reference sequence). The full variable domain, completed using reference TRBV3-1 and TRBJ2-2, is DTAVSQTPKYLVTQMGNDKSIKCEQNLGHDTMYWYKQDSKKFLKIMFSYNNKELIINETVPNRFSPKSPDKAHLNLHINSLELGDSAVYFCASSQASNTGELFFGEGSRLTVL.

V and J are TRBV14 and TRBJ2-1; 9 positions agree with TRBD1. The CDR3 has 13 residues. V trimming: 3 bases; J trimming: 15 bases; junction bases outside the gene matches: 9. The V gene's germline CDR1 is SGHDN and CDR2 FVKESK. CDR3 sequence reads: CASSQILGTGPFF. CDR3 DNA sequence: TGTGCCAGCAGCCAGATCTTAGGGACAGGGCCGTTCTTC.

CDR3 in amino acids: CASSQDPSGETQYF. The DNA for the CDR3 is TGTGCCAGCAGCCAAGACCCTAGCGGGGAGACGCAGTATTTT. This chain uses TRBV4-2 with TRBJ2-3; 9 nucleotides match TRBD2. This CDR3 has 14 amino acids. Losses at the gene ends were 0 bases for V and 9 bases for J; bases not matched to a gene: 4. Per the germline V gene, CDR1 is LGHNA and CDR2 is YNFKEQ.

The chain joins TRBV12-3 or TRBV12-4 to TRBJ1-2; D uncertain. The CDR3 is made up of 13 amino acids. With 4 bases removed from V and 4 bases from J, the gap between germline ends came to 10 bases. Written as DNA, the CDR3 is TGTGCCAGCAGTTCCCAAAGCGTCTATGGCTACACCTTC. Protein: CASSSQSVYGYTF.

The chain links TRBV20-1 to TRBJ2-3; 9 nucleotides align to TRBD2. Losses at the gene ends were 5 bases for V and 0 bases for J; bases not matched to a gene: 9. The CDR3 sequence is 16 residues long. Germline values: CDR1 DFQATT, CDR2 SNEGSKA (reference sequence). This CDR3 reads CSAFALTSGSTDTQYF. Written as DNA, the CDR3 is TGCAGTGCTTTCGCTTTAACTAGCGGGAGCACAGATACGCAGTATTTT.

This clonotype was observed a few times. The V gene is TRBV29-1, the J gene TRBJ2-1, with 8 nucleotides matching TRBD2. The CDR3 is 15 amino acids. J lost 7 bases, V lost 7 bases, and 15 bases had no gene match. Germline V CDR1 and CDR2: SQVTM, ANQGSEA. The CDR3 protein is CSAVKTGGPSNEQFF. DNA of the CDR3: TGCAGCGCCGTTAAAACGGGAGGGCCTAGTAATGAGCAGTTCTTC.

The genes are TRBV12-3 or TRBV12-4 and TRBJ1-5, with 7 nucleotides matching TRBD1. The length of the CDR3 is 15 residues. The V segment lost 6 bases and the J segment 2 bases; nucleotides outside the gene matches: 7. CDR3 DNA: TGTGCCAGCAGCCGTGACAGGGTGGGCAATCAGCCCCAGCATTTT. As protein: CASSRDRVGNQPQHF.

This clonotype was seen a few times. The chain employs TRBV7-9 and TRBJ2-5, with 8 bases fitting TRBD1. CDR3 length: 14 residues. Unmatched junction bases numbered 5, after V lost 4 bases and J lost 4 bases. Germline V lookup: CDR1 SEHNR, CDR2 FQNEAQ (reference sequence). CDR3 DNA sequence: TGTGCCAGCAGCTGGACAGGGCTGGGAGAGACCCAGTACTTC. Protein product: CASSWTGLGETQYF.

This clonotype was seen many times. The chain uses TRBV28 and TRBJ1-2; maybe TRBD1 (5 bases). Germline V gene lookup returns CDR1 MDHEN and CDR2 SYDVKM. The CDR3 has 17 amino acids. Trimming cost V 4 bases and J 4 bases, with 22 bases left between them. The CDR3 here is CASSSPRDSRATYGYTF. As DNA, the CDR3 is TGTGCCAGCAGTTCTCCTCGAGACAGCCGAGCTACCTATGGCTACACCTTC.

The J gene is TRBJ1-2, the V gene TRBV5-5; D unclear. Germline CDR1 reads SGHKS; CDR2 reads YYEKEE (reference sequence). The CDR3 is 14 amino acids. V was trimmed by 6 bases and J by 10 bases, leaving 22 bases between them. This CDR3 reads CASTPFRTDNDYTF. CDR3 coding DNA: TGTGCCAGCACCCCTTTTCGAACGGATAATGACTACACCTTC.